Listed here are 27 T cell receptor beta chains from one sample, sequenced in a study of T cell repertoires in cytomegalovirus infection. TCRdb reprocessed the reads via MiXCR and lists one record per CDR3 protein. The table lists 600,000 to 800,000 distinct CDR3 sequences, approximately 24% of them singletons. The sample was CD8+ T cells from PBMCs. The source is a human donor in good health (CMV status not recorded). Some clones in this sample may be carry-over from other donors' samples.

This clonotype was detected ten times or more. The V call is TRBV20-1, the J call TRBJ1-2; D unresolved. Germline V CDR1 and CDR2: DFQATT, SNEGSKA (reference sequence). The CDR3 contains 13 residues. Deletions cut 1 base from V and 3 bases from J, with 9 bases between. CDR3 residues: CSARVQDDYGYTF. CDR3 in DNA: TGCAGTGCTAGAGTACAAGACGACTATGGCTACACCTTC.

This clonotype was seen ten or more times. CDR3 loop: CASSLGTYYGYTF. The CDR3 DNA is TGTGCCAGCAGCTTAGGGACGTACTATGGCTACACCTTC. The rearrangement links TRBV7-2 to TRBJ1-2; no reliable D call. Germline V gene data show CDR1 as SGHTA and CDR2 as FQGNSA. There are 13 residues in the CDR3. The ends were cut back, 1 base at V and 3 bases at J, with 6 bases in the middle.

The chain is built from TRBV12-3 or TRBV12-4 and TRBJ2-2; D is possibly TRBD1 (5 bases). The CDR3 has 14 residues. The V gene lost 7 bases and the J gene lost 1 base, with 10 bases spanning the gap. Here the CDR3 reads CASILGQNTGELFF. In DNA form, the CDR3 reads TGTGCCAGCATCCTGGGGCAGAACACCGGGGAGCTGTTTTTT.

About this clonotype itself: A much larger clonotype is one base distant, so this may be a read error. The J gene is TRBJ2-1, the V gene TRBV7-6, with 11 positions matching TRBD2. Germline CDR1 is SGHVS and CDR2 is FNYEAQ. This CDR3 contains 16 residues. The CDR3 protein is CVSSLASSGGSNEQFF. DNA for the CDR3: TGTGTCAGCAGCTTAGCGTCTAGCGGGGGGTCCAATGAGCAGTTCTTC. The full variable domain, in which reference TRBV7-6 and TRBJ2-1 provide the parts outside the CDR3, is GAGVSQSPRYKVTKRGQDVALRCDPISGHVSLYWYRQALGQGPEFLTYFNYEAQQDKSGLPNDRFSAERPEGSISTLTIQRTEQRDSAMYRCVSSLASSGGSNEQFFGPGTRLTVL.

Ten or more counts support this clonotype. The gene calls are TRBV7-2 and TRBJ2-5, with D uncertain. The CDR3 covers 11 residues. The germline gives CDR1 SGHTA, CDR2 FQGNSA. Trimming stripped 5 bases from V and 12 bases from J, with 13 bases between. The CDR3 sequence is CASSLDREEYF. CDR3 nucleotides: TGTGCCAGCAGCCTCGACCGAGAGGAGTACTTC.

The chain employs TRBV20-1 and TRBJ1-4; 9 bases fit TRBD1. The CDR3 length is 14 residues. The V segment lost 3 bases and the J segment 5 bases; nucleotides outside the gene matches: 4. The germline V gene has CDR1 DFQATT and CDR2 SNEGSKA (reference sequence). The DNA of the CDR3 is TGCAGTGCTAGGTGGACAGGGGTGAATGAAAAACTGTTTTTT. Translated: CSARWTGVNEKLFF.

There are many counts of this clonotype. The chain couples TRBV7-2 to TRBJ2-1, with TRBD2 matching 10 bases. Trimming took 2 bases from V and 0 from J; bases not matched to a gene: 13. Germline CDR1 reads SGHTA; CDR2 reads FQGNSA. CDR3 length equals 20 residues. The CDR3 bases are TGTGCCAGCAGCTTACCGTTTGGTAGCGGGGGGTCTAGCTCCTACAATGAGCAGTTCTTC. Translated: CASSLPFGSGGSSSYNEQFF.

This chain uses TRBV19 with TRBJ2-1; 9 nucleotides match TRBD1. Losses at the gene ends were 3 bases for V and 8 bases for J; bases not matched to a gene: 8. The CDR3 is made up of 15 amino acids. Germline CDR1 reads LNHDA; CDR2 reads SQIVND (reference sequence). CDR3 coding DNA: TGTGCCAGTAGTATGATGGACAGGGGAATCGATGAGCAGTTCTTC. Amino acid sequence: CASSMMDRGIDEQFF.

DNA of the CDR3: TGTGCCAGCAGCTCCCGATCATCGGTCGCCGGGGAGCTGTTTTTT. The encoded protein is CASSSRSSVAGELFF. The chain has TRBV11-1 and TRBJ2-2; D gene ambiguous. The CDR3 loop spans 15 amino acids. Looked up from germline, CDR1 is SGHAT and CDR2 is FQDESV (reference sequence). Trimming stripped 4 bases from V and 6 bases from J, with 15 bases between.

This chain links TRBV5-1 with TRBJ2-5, with D tentatively TRBD1 (6 bases). V lost 0 bases to trimming and J lost 2 bases, with 11 bases between them. This CDR3 contains 15 residues. CDR1 is SGHRS, CDR2 YFSETQ, per germline. The CDR3 DNA follows: TGCGCCAGCAGCTTGGCCCGGACAGAGCAAGAGACCCAGTACTTC. Its protein is CASSLARTEQETQYF.

The chain joins TRBV20-1 to TRBJ1-3; a possible D gene is TRBD1 (5 bases). Looked up from germline, CDR1 is DFQATT and CDR2 is SNEGSKA (reference sequence). The CDR3 runs to 14 residues. The V gene lost 5 bases and the J gene lost 5 bases, with 16 bases spanning the gap. The DNA for the CDR3 is TGCAGTGCTCGCACGGGACCGATGAGAAACACCATATATTTT. Amino acid sequence: CSARTGPMRNTIYF.

For this clonotype: A much larger clone differs from this one at a single base, so this may be a read error. The rearrangement uses TRBV7-2 and TRBJ2-1, with 13 bases lining up with TRBD2. CDR1 SGHTA and CDR2 FQGNSA come from the germline V gene. This CDR3 comprises 17 residues. The CDR3 protein is CVSSLGQTSGGTNEQFF. CDR3 DNA sequence: TGTGTCAGCAGCTTAGGGCAGACTAGCGGGGGGACCAATGAGCAGTTCTTC.

This chain links TRBV20-1 with TRBJ1-2; D gene uncertain. The V gene's germline CDR1 is DFQATT and CDR2 SNEGSKA (reference sequence). V lost 3 bases to trimming and J lost 8 bases, with 13 bases between them. The CDR3 runs 12 residues. CDR3 protein: CSASYSWVGYTF. CDR3 coding DNA: TGCAGTGCTAGTTACAGTTGGGTGGGCTACACCTTC.

This clonotype was counted only a few times. The chain links TRBV12-3 or TRBV12-4 to TRBJ1-1; D remains ambiguous. The CDR3 has 12 amino acids. Deletions cut 6 bases from V and 9 bases from J, with 14 bases between. This chain's CDR3 is CASRGLDWKAFF. The CDR3 bases are TGTGCCAGCAGGGGATTGGACTGGAAAGCTTTCTTT.

The chain combines TRBV20-1 with TRBJ2-7; TRBD1 agrees at 7 bases. CDR3 length equals 14 residues. Germline V gives CDR1 DFQATT, CDR2 SNEGSKA (reference sequence). V lost 2 bases and J lost 0; bases outside the gene matches: 4. CDR3 nucleotides: TGCAGTGCTAGACCACGGGACAGCTCCTACGAGCAGTACGTC. It encodes CSARPRDSSYEQYV.

V gene TRBV20-1 combines with J gene TRBJ2-7; 8 bases map to TRBD2. Trimming cost V 2 bases and J 1 base; bases outside gene matches: 1. The germline gives CDR1 DFQATT, CDR2 SNEGSKA (reference sequence). There are 13 residues in the CDR3. CDR3 loop: CSARSSGSYEQYF. CDR3 coding DNA: TGCAGTGCTAGATCTAGCGGGTCCTACGAGCAGTACTTC.

Points on this clonotype: Since the CDR3 does not end with the conserved phenylalanine or tryptophan, this likely comes from a read error. The chain joins TRBV11-3 to TRBJ2-5, with 7 bases fitting TRBD1. This CDR3 comprises 14 residues. V lost 5 bases and J lost 1; bases outside the gene matches: 4. The germline V gene encodes CDR1 SGHNT and CDR2 YENEEA. The DNA of the CDR3 is TGTGCCAGCAGCCTCCGGGACAGCCAAGAGACCCAGTACTCC. Its protein is CASSLRDSQETQYS.

This clonotype appeared a single time. This chain joins TRBV6-6 and TRBJ1-5; 9 bases map to TRBD1. Trimming removed 4 bases from V and 3 bases from J; junction bases left unmatched: 4. Per the germline V gene, CDR1 is MNHNY and CDR2 is SVGAGI (reference sequence). The length of the CDR3 is 15 residues. Here the CDR3 reads CASSSRTGDNQPQHF. The CDR3 bases are TGTGCCAGCAGTTCTAGGACAGGGGACAATCAGCCCCAGCATTTT.

The J gene is TRBJ1-4, the V gene TRBV27; D is perhaps TRBD1 (5 bases). Trimming pared 0 bases from V and 8 bases from J, leaving 13 bases between. Germline CDR1 reads MNHEY; CDR2 reads SMNVEV (reference sequence). CDR3 length: 15 amino acids. The CDR3 is CASSLSGGSWEKLFF. The CDR3 nucleotides are TGTGCCAGCAGTTTATCGGGGGGGAGTTGGGAAAAACTGTTTTTT.

This rearrangement joins TRBV6-6 to TRBJ1-1; 7 bases fit TRBD1. The germline gives CDR1 MNHNY, CDR2 SVGAGI (reference sequence). CDR3 length: 16 amino acids. V gave up 4 bases and J gave up 1 base; unmatched junction bases: 9. For the CDR3, the DNA is TGTGCCAGCAGTTTTTTCCCGGGACAGTCGAACACTGAAGCTTTCTTT. This sequence encodes CASSFFPGQSNTEAFF.

This clonotype was recorded a few times. This sequence joins TRBV7-9 and TRBJ2-7; TRBD2 matches at 8 bases. CDR3 length: 14 residues. Germline values: CDR1 SEHNR, CDR2 FQNEAQ (reference sequence). Trimming took 5 bases from V and 0 from J; bases not matched to a gene: 3. CDR3 DNA sequence: TGTGCCAGCAGCCGGGAGGGGACCTCCTACGAGCAGTACGTC. Its protein is CASSREGTSYEQYV.

Many counts were recorded for this clonotype. The chain employs TRBV11-3 and TRBJ2-1; D is ambiguous. CDR3 length equals 15 residues. Germline CDR1 reads SGHNT; CDR2 reads YENEEA. V was shortened by 6 bases and J by 0 bases, with 12 bases between the two germline ends. CDR3 sequence: CASSKQRISYNEQFF. The CDR3 coding sequence is TGTGCCAGCAGTAAACAGCGAATCTCCTACAATGAGCAGTTCTTC.

The rearrangement joins TRBV27 to TRBJ1-2; TRBD1 agrees at 12 bases. The CDR3 is 17 residues long. Germline trimming cut 5 bases from V and 5 bases from J; bases unmatched to any gene: 12. Germline V lookup: CDR1 MNHEY, CDR2 SMNVEV (reference sequence). CDR3 residues: CASSANVGTGGRYGYTF. The CDR3, as DNA: TGTGCCAGCAGTGCCAACGTCGGGACAGGGGGCAGGTATGGCTACACCTTC.

V and J are TRBV12-5 and TRBJ1-1; 10 nucleotides line up with TRBD1. The CDR3 is 15 residues long. Trimming at V came to 6 bases and at J to 3 bases, leaving 7 bases not matched to a gene. Per germline, CDR1 LGHNT and CDR2 FRNRAP. CDR3 nucleotide sequence: TGTGCTAGTGGATTTCCGGGACAGGGGCACACTGAAGCTTTCTTT. It encodes CASGFPGQGHTEAFF.

This clonotype was counted only a few times. V and J are TRBV27 and TRBJ2-2; D possibly corresponds to TRBD2 (7 bases). Germline V CDR1 and CDR2: MNHEY, SMNVEV (reference sequence). The CDR3 loop spans 16 amino acids. Trimming shortened V by 3 bases and J by 7 bases, and 18 bases separated the two germline ends. The CDR3 nucleotides are TGTGCCAGCAGTTTCGTAGAGGGGGGGCCTTTCGGGGAGCTGTTTTTT. Protein: CASSFVEGGPFGELFF.

In its sample, this clonotype was seen many times. This sequence joins TRBV7-9 and TRBJ1-1; 8 nucleotides align to TRBD1. The CDR3 length is 14 residues. Losses at the gene ends were 10 bases for V and 4 bases for J; bases not matched to a gene: 11. The germline V gene encodes CDR1 SEHNR and CDR2 FQNEAQ (reference sequence). CDR3 bases: TGTGCCACCCCGACAGGGGTGGTATCCACTGAAGCTTTCTTT. This encodes CATPTGVVSTEAFF. Combining the CDR3 with reference TRBV7-9 and TRBJ1-1 gives the whole variable domain DTGVSQNPRHKITKRGQNVTFRCDPISEHNRLYWYRQTLGQGPEFLTYFQNEAQLEKSRLLSDRFSAERPKGSFSTLEIQRTEQGDSAMYLCATPTGVVSTEAFFGQGTRLTVV.

In this sample, this clonotype turned up a few times. The chain uses TRBV20-1 and TRBJ1-5, with 7 bases aligning to TRBD1. The germline CDR1 and CDR2 sequences are DFQATT and SNEGSKA (reference sequence). The CDR3 totals 16 residues. Trimming at V came to 1 base and at J to 1 base, leaving 7 bases not matched to a gene. In DNA, the CDR3 is TGCAGTGCTAGAGGTAGGGACAGTTTAAGCAATCAGCCCCAGCATTTT. This encodes CSARGRDSLSNQPQHF.